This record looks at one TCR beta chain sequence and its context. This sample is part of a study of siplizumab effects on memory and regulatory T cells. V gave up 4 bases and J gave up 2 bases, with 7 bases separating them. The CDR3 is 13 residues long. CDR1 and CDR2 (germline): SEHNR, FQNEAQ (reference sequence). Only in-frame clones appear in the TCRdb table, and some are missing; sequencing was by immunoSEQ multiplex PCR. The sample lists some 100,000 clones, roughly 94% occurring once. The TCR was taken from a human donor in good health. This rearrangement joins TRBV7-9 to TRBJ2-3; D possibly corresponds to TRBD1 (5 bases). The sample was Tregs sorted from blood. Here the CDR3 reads CASSSRATDTQYF. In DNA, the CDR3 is TGTGCCAGCAGCTCCAGGGCCACAGATACGCAGTATTTT.